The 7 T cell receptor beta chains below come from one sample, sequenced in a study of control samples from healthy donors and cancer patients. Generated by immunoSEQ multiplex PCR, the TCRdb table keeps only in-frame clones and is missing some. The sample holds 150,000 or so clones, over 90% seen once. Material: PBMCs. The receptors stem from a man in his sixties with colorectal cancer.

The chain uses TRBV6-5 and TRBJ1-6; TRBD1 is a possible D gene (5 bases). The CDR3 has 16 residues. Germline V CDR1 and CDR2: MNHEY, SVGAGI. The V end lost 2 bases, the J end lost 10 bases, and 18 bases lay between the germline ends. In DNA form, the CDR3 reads TGTGCCAGCAGTTACGGTGGGGCCCCGGTGGGGTCACCCCTCCACTTT. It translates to CASSYGGAPVGSPLHF.

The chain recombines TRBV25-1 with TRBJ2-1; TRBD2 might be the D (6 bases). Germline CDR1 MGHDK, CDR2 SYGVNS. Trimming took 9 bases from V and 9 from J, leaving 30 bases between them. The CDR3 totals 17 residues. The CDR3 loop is CASRGPGLRDFTPEQFF. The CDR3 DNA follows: TGTGCCAGTCGTGGGCCCGGTCTCCGGGACTTCACCCCTGAGCAGTTCTTC.

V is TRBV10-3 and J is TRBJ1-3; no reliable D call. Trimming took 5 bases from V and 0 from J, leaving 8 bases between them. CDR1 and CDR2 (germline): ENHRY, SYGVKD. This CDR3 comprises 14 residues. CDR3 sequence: CAISSEPSGNTIYF. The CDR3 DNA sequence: TGTGCCATCAGTTCGGAACCCTCTGGAAACACCATATATTTT.

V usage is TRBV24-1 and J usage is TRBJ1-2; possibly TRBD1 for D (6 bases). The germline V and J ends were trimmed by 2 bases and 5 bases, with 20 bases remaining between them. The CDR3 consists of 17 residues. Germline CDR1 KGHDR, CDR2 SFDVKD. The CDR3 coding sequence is TGTGCCACCAGTGATTCGACAGGACCGGGGTCGGATTATGGCTACACCTTC. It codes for CATSDSTGPGSDYGYTF.

Here the CDR3 reads CASSPRPGLAQETQYF. CDR3 bases: TGTGCCAGTAGTCCCCGTCCGGGACTAGCCCAAGAGACCCAGTACTTC. The chain has TRBV19 and TRBJ2-5; 9 bases agree with TRBD2. Germline CDR1 LNHDA, CDR2 SQIVND (reference sequence). The trim removed 5 bases at V and 1 base at J, leaving 8 bases unmatched. The CDR3 consists of 16 residues.

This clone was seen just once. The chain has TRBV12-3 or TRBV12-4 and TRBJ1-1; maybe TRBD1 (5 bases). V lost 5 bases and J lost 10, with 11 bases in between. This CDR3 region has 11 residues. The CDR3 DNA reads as TGTGCCAGCAGTAACCGGGACTCAGCTTTCTTT. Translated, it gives CASSNRDSAFF.

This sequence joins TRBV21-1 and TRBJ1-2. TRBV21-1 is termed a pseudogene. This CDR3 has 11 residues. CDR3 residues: CASNMEGLTTF. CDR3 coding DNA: TGTGCCAGCAACATGGAAGGGTTAACCACCTTC.